The rows below give T cell receptor beta chains drawn from one sample of a study of CD8 T cells in ankylosing spondylitis. TCRdb reanalysed the 5' RACE reads using MiXCR and keeps one entry per CDR3 protein. There are about 800,000 distinct CDR3 sequences in the sample; 10% to 15% occur only once, and 0.51% lies in the top ten. Sequenced input: blood, either unsorted or a sorted T cell fraction (not recorded which). The receptors stem from a male donor with ankylosing spondylitis. Each CDR3 is given with its conserved first and last residue. The D gene is left open where the match is weak. Rows may omit the clone size; those that give it use once, few, many or a size class.

TRBJ2-7 | - | TRBV7-9 | - | TGTGCCAGCAGCGTTGATCAGGTAACCTACGAGCAGTACTTC | CASSVDQVTYEQYF
TRBJ2-1 | TRBD2 | TRBV6-2/TRBV6-3 | - | TGTGCCAGCAGAACGGGAGGGTCGAGCAATGAGCAGTTCTTC | CASRTGGSSNEQFF
TRBJ2-5 | TRBD2 | TRBV7-2 | - | TGTGCCAGCAGCCCCCGGTGGCTAGCGGGACAAGAGACCCAGTACTTC | CASSPRWLAGQETQYF
TRBJ2-3 | TRBD2 | TRBV28 | few | TGTGCCAGCAGTCCTTTGGGACTAGCGATCACAGATACGCAGTATTTT | CASSPLGLAITDTQYF
TRBJ1-1 | TRBD1 | TRBV20-1 | few | TGCAGTGCTCGACGTGACAGGGGCCGTACTGAAGCTTTCTTT | CSARRDRGRTEAFF
TRBJ1-1 | TRBD1 | TRBV6-1 | - | TGTGCCAGCAGCCTCACAGGGGGCAGCGGTACTGAAGCTTTCTTT | CASSLTGGSGTEAFF
TRBJ2-7 | - | TRBV12-3/TRBV12-4 | few | TGTGCCAGCAGTCTGGGGGACTCCGACCCCTACGAGCAGTACTTC | CASSLGDSDPYEQYF
TRBJ1-1 | - | TRBV29-1 | - | TGCAGCGTTGCCCGGACAGTGGAGAACACTGAAGCTTTCTTT | CSVARTVENTEAFF
TRBJ2-3 | TRBD2 | TRBV7-2 | many | TGTGCCAGCAGCTTGGGACTAGCCAGGCGCACAGATACGCAGTATTTT | CASSLGLARRTDTQYF
TRBJ2-3 | TRBD1 | TRBV28 | few | TGTGCCAGCAGTTTCAACCTACAGGGGGATACGCAGTATTTT | CASSFNLQGDTQYF
TRBJ1-2 | - | TRBV12-3/TRBV12-4 | many | TGTGCCAGCAGTTTAAAGACAGCGGCTGGCTACACCTTC | CASSLKTAAGYTF
TRBJ2-3 | TRBD1 | TRBV20-1 | - | TGCAGCGCTCTCGGGACAGGACGCACAGATACGCAGTATTTT | CSALGTGRTDTQYF
TRBJ2-6 | - | TRBV12-5 | few | TGTGCTAGTGCGAGCTCTGGGGCCAACGTCCTGACTTTC | CASASSGANVLTF
TRBJ2-7 | - | TRBV6-2/TRBV6-3 | - | TGTGCCAGCAGCAAGAGTGATCGGACGCTCTACGAGCAGTACTTC | CASSKSDRTLYEQYF
TRBJ1-2 | - | TRBV24-1 | - | TGTGCCACCAGTGATGGGAGCCCTAACTATGGCTACACCTTC | CATSDGSPNYGYTF
TRBJ1-1 | - | TRBV4-2 | few | TGTGCCAGCAGCCTGCGGAACAGGGTGAACACTGAAGCTTTCTTT | CASSLRNRVNTEAFF
TRBJ1-1 | - | TRBV7-2 | - | TGTGCCAGCAGCCTTAGTCCGGGACACCAGGGCACTGAAGCTTTCTTT | CASSLSPGHQGTEAFF
TRBJ2-7 | - | TRBV10-3 | - | TGTGCCATCAGCGGACTATCCGGGTACGAGCAGTACTTC | CAISGLSGYEQYF
TRBJ1-1 | TRBD1 | TRBV11-2 | - | TGTGCCAGCAGCGCTCAGGGGGGGAGTACTGAAGCTTTCTTT | CASSAQGGSTEAFF
TRBJ2-7 | - | TRBV20-1 | few | TGCAGTGCAAGGGCTGGTGGGGGGGGCGAAGCCTACGAGCAGTACTTC | CSARAGGGGEAYEQYF
TRBJ1-1 | - | TRBV20-1 | many | TGCAGTCAAGCTGGGAACACTGAAGCTTTCTTT | CSQAGNTEAFF
TRBJ2-5 | TRBD2 | TRBV9 | few | TGTGCCAGCAGCGTAGATCTTGGGGGACTAGAAGAGACCCAGTACTTC | CASSVDLGGLEETQYF
TRBJ1-5 | - | TRBV12-3/TRBV12-4 | - | TGTGCCAGCAGTTTAAGGGTAGGGGCCCAGCCCCAGCATTTT | CASSLRVGAQPQHF
TRBJ2-7 | TRBD2 | TRBV7-2 | - | TGTGCCAGCAGCTTAGTTTCGGCTAGCGGTGTCTACGAGCAGTACTTC | CASSLVSASGVYEQYF
TRBJ2-7 | - | TRBV7-2 | many | TGTGCCAGCAGCTTAGTTGCAGGGGCCACCTACGAGCAGTACTTC | CASSLVAGATYEQYF
TRBJ2-1 | - | TRBV18 | - | TGTGCCAGCTCATCGCGGCTATCCTACAATGAGCAGTTCTTC | CASSSRLSYNEQFF
TRBJ2-5 | - | TRBV20-1 | few | TGCAGTGTATTTTCCGGGAGCGCTATCAAGACCCAGTACTTC | CSVFSGSAIKTQYF
TRBJ2-3 | TRBD2 | TRBV24-1 | few | TGTGCCACCAGTGAGGGACTAGCGAGAAGCACAGATACGCAGTATTTT | CATSEGLARSTDTQYF
TRBJ2-1 | TRBD2 | TRBV29-1 | many | TGCAGCGTGCGGGGTGCTAGCGGTTACAATGAGCAGTTCTTC | CSVRGASGYNEQFF
TRBJ1-6 | - | TRBV3-1 | - | TGTGCCAGCAGCCAAGCGACTTCACCCCTCCACTTT | CASSQATSPLHF
TRBJ2-7 | - | TRBV29-1 | few | TGCAGCGTTGGATCCGGGTACTCCTACGAGCAGTACTTC | CSVGSGYSYEQYF
TRBJ2-3 | - | TRBV27 | - | TGTGCCAGCAGCCCTTGGATCTCTAGCACAGATACGCAGTATTTT | CASSPWISSTDTQYF
TRBJ2-7 | - | TRBV5-1 | - | TGCGCCAGCAGCTTGGGACAGGTCGAGGGCGAGCAGTACTTC | CASSLGQVEGEQYF
TRBJ2-1 | TRBD1 | TRBV5-1 | many | TGCGCCAGGGAAAAGGACAGGGGGCAGGATGAGCAGTTCTTC | CAREKDRGQDEQFF
TRBJ2-3 | - | TRBV7-2 | many | TGTGCCAGCAGCTTAGATGCGTATTCAGATACGCAGTATTTT | CASSLDAYSDTQYF
TRBJ2-5 | TRBD2 | TRBV20-1 | few | TGCAGTGCAGAAGGGACTAGCCGCCAAGAGACCCAGTACTTC | CSAEGTSRQETQYF
TRBJ1-1 | - | TRBV6-1 | many | TGTGCCAGCCGCGGGGAGGAGATGAACACTGAAGCTTTCTTT | CASRGEEMNTEAFF
TRBJ2-7 | - | TRBV27 | - | TGTGCCACCAGTCTCTTGGGGCAACTAAGTTCCGAGCAGTACTTC | CATSLLGQLSSEQYF
TRBJ1-2 | - | TRBV5-6 | many | TGTGCCAGCAGCTCATGGGCTGCCTATGGCTACACCTTC | CASSSWAAYGYTF
TRBJ2-7 | - | TRBV5-1 | many | TGTGCCAGCAGCTTGGGCAGGGGTTCCTACGAGCAGTACTTC | CASSLGRGSYEQYF
TRBJ1-4 | - | TRBV15 | - | TGTGCCACCAGCAGATCTCATGAAAAACTGTTTTTT | CATSRSHEKLFF
TRBJ2-5 | - | TRBV4-1 | - | TGCGCCAGCAGCCAAGATTGGGGGAGGGAGACCCAGTACTTC | CASSQDWGRETQYF
TRBJ1-2 | - | TRBV29-1 | few | TGCAGCGTTGATAAGGGACACCTTAACTATGGCTACACCTTC | CSVDKGHLNYGYTF
TRBJ2-7 | TRBD2 | TRBV20-1 | few | TGCAGTGCCAATACCGGGAGGGCCGACGAGCAGTACTTC | CSANTGRADEQYF
TRBJ2-1 | TRBD1 | TRBV7-2 | few | TGTGCCAGCACCTTTCCGGCAGGGGGTCGAGTCATACCCACTTTCTTC | CASTFPAGGRVIPTFF
TRBJ1-2 | - | TRBV20-1 | - | TGCAGTGCTAGAGGGGAGGCGGGACGGATGTTTGGCTACACCTTC | CSARGEAGRMFGYTF
TRBJ2-1 | TRBD2 | TRBV10-3 | few | TGTGCCACCCTTTGGACTAGCGTAGGAAGAGGCTACAATGAGCAGTTCTTC | CATLWTSVGRGYNEQFF
TRBJ2-5 | - | TRBV20-1 | - | TGCAGTGCCTGCTTACAAGAGACCCAGTACTTC | CSACLQETQYF
TRBJ1-5 | - | TRBV21-1 | - | TGTGCCAGCAGCAAAGTTAGGGGGTCCCAGCCCCAGCATTTT | CASSKVRGSQPQHF
TRBJ2-6 | - | TRBV18 | - | TGTGCCAGCGTGGGGTCAGGGGCCAACGTCCTGACTTTC | CASVGSGANVLTF
TRBJ2-3 | TRBD2 | TRBV9 | few | TGTGCCAGCAGCGTCGCGGGAGTCGGCACAGATACGCAGTATTTT | CASSVAGVGTDTQYF
TRBJ2-7 | - | TRBV12-3/TRBV12-4 | many | TGTGCCAGCAGTTTCGGGCGGGGTCGGGAGCAGTACTTC | CASSFGRGREQYF
TRBJ1-3 | TRBD1 | TRBV15 | - | TGTGCCACCAGCTCTTATAGGGGGCCTGGAAACACCATATATTTT | CATSSYRGPGNTIYF
TRBJ2-7 | - | TRBV20-1 | few | TGCAGTGCTAAGAAGCCCGCCTCCTACGAGCAGTACTTC | CSAKKPASYEQYF
TRBJ2-2 | - | TRBV18 | - | TGTGCCAGCTCACCACGATCGGACAGAGTAACCGGGGAGCTGTTTTTT | CASSPRSDRVTGELFF
TRBJ2-3 | TRBD2 | TRBV5-1 | - | TGCGCCAGCAGCTTGTCTTCTAGCGGGGGTGGGGATACGCAGTATTTT | CASSLSSSGGGDTQYF
TRBJ2-1 | TRBD2 | TRBV5-1 | - | TGCGCCAGCAGCCAGCTAGCGGCCGCCTACAATGAGCAGTTCTTC | CASSQLAAAYNEQFF
TRBJ1-6 | - | TRBV12-3/TRBV12-4 | - | TGTGCCAGCAGTTTAGCACTAAAGCATTCACCCCTCCACTTT | CASSLALKHSPLHF
TRBJ1-2 | - | TRBV5-1 | - | TGCGCCAGCAGCTTGGCCTGGCCGGCGGAGTATTATGGCTACACCTTC | CASSLAWPAEYYGYTF